This T cell receptor (beta chain) emerged from a study of blood T cell repertoires in COVID-19. Recruitment covered about two dozen US areas and drew participants whose ages spanned roughly 18 to 95 years. The recovered donors of Cohort 3 showed two negative PCRs, clearance, or symptom resolution. As processed by the authors: Amplified reference gene primers provided the basis for estimating nucleated cell counts. This table comes from immunoSEQ multiplex PCR, and its TCRdb copy is limited to in-frame clones, with some not included. The V and J calls and clone size were taken over from that table, and D and trimming were inferred from the DNA. Among almost 250,000 clones listed, around 88% were seen once. Specimen: PBMCs or T cells enriched from blood (not recorded which). The receptor's source is a woman aged 25 to 45 who had recovered from COVID-19.

CDR3 sequence reads: CSVFGPEAFF. For the CDR3, the DNA is TGCAGCGTTTTCGGTCCTGAAGCTTTCTTT. The V and J genes are TRBV29-1 and TRBJ1-1, with D unresolved. Between the trimmed V and J ends, which lost 5 bases and 6 bases, there was a span of 7 bases. Germline lookup yields CDR1 SQVTM and CDR2 ANQGSEA. The CDR3 has 10 residues.